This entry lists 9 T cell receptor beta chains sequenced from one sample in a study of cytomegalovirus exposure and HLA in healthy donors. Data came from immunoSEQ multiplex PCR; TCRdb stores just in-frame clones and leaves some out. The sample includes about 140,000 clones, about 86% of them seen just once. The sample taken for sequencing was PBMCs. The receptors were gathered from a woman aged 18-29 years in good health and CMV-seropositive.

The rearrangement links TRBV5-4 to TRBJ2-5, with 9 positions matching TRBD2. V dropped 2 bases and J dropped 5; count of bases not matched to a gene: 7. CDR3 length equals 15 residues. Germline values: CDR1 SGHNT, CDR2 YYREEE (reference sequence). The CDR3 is CASSLKRTSDETQYF. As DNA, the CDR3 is TGTGCCAGCAGCTTAAAGAGGACTAGCGATGAGACCCAGTACTTC. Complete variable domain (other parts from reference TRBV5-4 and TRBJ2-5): ETGVTQSPTHLIKTRGQQVTLRCSSQSGHNTVSWYQQALGQGPQFIFQYYREEENGRGNFPPRFSGLQFPNYSSELNVNALELDDSALYLCASSLKRTSDETQYFGPGTRLLVL.

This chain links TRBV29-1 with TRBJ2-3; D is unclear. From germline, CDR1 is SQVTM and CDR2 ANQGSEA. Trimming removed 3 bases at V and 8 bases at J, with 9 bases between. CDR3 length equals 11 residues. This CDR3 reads CSVESPGTQYF. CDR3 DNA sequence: TGCAGCGTTGAGAGCCCAGGTACGCAGTATTTT.

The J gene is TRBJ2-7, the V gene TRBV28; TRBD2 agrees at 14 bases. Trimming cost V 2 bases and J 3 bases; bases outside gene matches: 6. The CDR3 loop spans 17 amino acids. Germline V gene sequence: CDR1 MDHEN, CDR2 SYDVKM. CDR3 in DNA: TGTGCCAGCAGTTTACCCCGGACTAGCGGGAGGTTCTACGAGCAGTACTTC. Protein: CASSLPRTSGRFYEQYF.

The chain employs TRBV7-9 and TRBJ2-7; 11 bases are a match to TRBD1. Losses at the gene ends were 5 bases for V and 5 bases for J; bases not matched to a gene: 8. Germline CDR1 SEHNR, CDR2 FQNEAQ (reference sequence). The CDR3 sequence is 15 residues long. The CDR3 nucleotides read TGTGCCAGCAGCGACCGGGACAGGGGGTTACACGAGCAGTACTTC. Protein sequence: CASSDRDRGLHEQYF.

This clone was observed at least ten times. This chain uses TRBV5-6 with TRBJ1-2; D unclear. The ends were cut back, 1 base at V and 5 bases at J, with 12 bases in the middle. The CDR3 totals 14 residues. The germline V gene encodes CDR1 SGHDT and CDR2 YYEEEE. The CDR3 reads CASSLSGLHYGYTF. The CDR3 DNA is TGTGCCAGCAGCTTGTCCGGGTTGCATTATGGCTACACCTTC.

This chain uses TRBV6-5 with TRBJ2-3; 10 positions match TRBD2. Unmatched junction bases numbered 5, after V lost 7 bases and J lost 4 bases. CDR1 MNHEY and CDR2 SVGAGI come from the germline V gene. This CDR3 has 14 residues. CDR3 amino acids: CASIQAGGADTQYF. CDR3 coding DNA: TGTGCCAGCATTCAAGCGGGGGGGGCAGATACGCAGTATTTT.

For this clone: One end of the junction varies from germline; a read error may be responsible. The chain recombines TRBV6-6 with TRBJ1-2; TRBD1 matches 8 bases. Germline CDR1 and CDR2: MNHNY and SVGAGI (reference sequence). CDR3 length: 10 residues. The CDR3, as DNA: TGTGCCAGCAGTAATGGGGACAGGCGCTTC. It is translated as CASSNGDRRF.

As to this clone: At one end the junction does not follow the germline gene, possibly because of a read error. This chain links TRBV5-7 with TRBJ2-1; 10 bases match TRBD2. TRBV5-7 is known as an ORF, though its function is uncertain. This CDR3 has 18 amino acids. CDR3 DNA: TGTGCCAGCAGCCCGAGGGGGCTAGCGGGGGCGCCCTACTATGAGCAGTTCTTC. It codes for CASSPRGLAGAPYYEQFF.

The CDR3 is CASSQTGELPETQYF. The CDR3 bases are TGCGCCAGCAGCCAGACGGGGGAGTTGCCAGAGACCCAGTACTTC. This chain links TRBV4-3 with TRBJ2-5; perhaps TRBD2 as D (6 bases). The CDR3 covers 15 residues. The V end was cut by 3 bases, the J end by 4 bases, with 15 bases between. The germline CDR1 and CDR2 sequences are LGHNA and YSLEER.